These 29 T cell receptor beta chains were sequenced from one sample in a study of shared clonotypes between healthy human individuals. Naive-designated CD8 cells lacked CD45RO, were positively enriched for CCR7, and omitted terminally differentiated effector memory CD45RA+ cells. TCRdb keeps only in-frame clones here, not all; method: immunoSEQ multiplex PCR. This sample has 800,000 to 950,000 clones; roughly 96% occur once, and the top ten carry approximately 0.2%. Sequencing was carried out using naive CD8+ T cells sorted from blood. The receptors derive from a man aged 25 to 45 in good health.

The chain links TRBV7-2 to TRBJ2-6, with D uncertain. Germline V gene sequence: CDR1 SGHTA, CDR2 FQGNSA. There are 15 residues in the CDR3. Trimming removed 2 bases from V and 4 bases from J, with 9 bases in between. CDR3 sequence (DNA): TGTGCCAGCAGCTTAAAACTACCCGGGGCCAACGTCCTGACTTTC. It is translated as CASSLKLPGANVLTF.

The rearrangement links TRBV14 to TRBJ2-1; TRBD2 agrees at 11 bases. The germline CDR1 and CDR2 sequences are SGHDN and FVKESK. Losses at the gene ends were 3 bases for V and 0 bases for J; bases not matched to a gene: 16. CDR3 length equals 21 residues. The CDR3: CASSHPGLASGRSISYNEQFF. CDR3 DNA sequence: TGTGCCAGCAGCCACCCCGGACTGGCTAGCGGGAGGTCAATCTCCTACAATGAGCAGTTCTTC.

This chain joins TRBV6-5 and TRBJ2-3; 10 positions match TRBD2. J gave up 4 bases and V 4 bases, and 5 bases lay outside the gene matches. The CDR3 is 15 residues long. Germline CDR1 reads MNHEY; CDR2 reads SVGAGI. The CDR3 here is CASSLLAGDADTQYF. The CDR3 DNA reads as TGTGCCAGCAGTTTGCTAGCGGGAGACGCAGATACGCAGTATTTT.

The chain employs TRBV15 and TRBJ2-7; 8 bases map to TRBD1. V dropped 1 base and J dropped 6; count of bases not matched to a gene: 2. The germline CDR1 and CDR2 sequences are LNHNV and YYDKDF (reference sequence). The CDR3 has 13 residues. CDR3 protein: CATSRGTGTEQYF. The CDR3 DNA reads as TGTGCCACCAGCAGAGGGACAGGGACCGAGCAGTACTTC.

This clone was recorded once. V and J are TRBV10-3 and TRBJ2-7; either TRBD1 or TRBD2 may supply D (5 bases each). Trimming took 0 bases from V and 3 from J, leaving 12 bases between them. This CDR3 spans 15 amino acids. Per the germline V gene, CDR1 is ENHRY and CDR2 is SYGVKD. CDR3 bases: TGTGCCATCAGTGAGTCCGGGGCCTCTTACTACGAGCAGTACTTC. It specifies CAISESGASYYEQYF.

J is TRBJ1-1 and V is TRBV27, with D possibly TRBD1 on 6 matching bases. Trimming took off 4 bases at V and 1 base at J, with 7 bases between the two ends. This CDR3 comprises 13 residues. Germline CDR1 and CDR2: MNHEY and SMNVEV (reference sequence). The CDR3 spells CASSWTENTEAFF. In DNA form, the CDR3 reads TGTGCCAGCAGTTGGACAGAGAACACTGAAGCTTTCTTT.

The gene calls are TRBV9 and TRBJ2-5, with 11 bases matching TRBD1. Per germline, CDR1 SGDLS and CDR2 YYNGEE. Trimming removed 3 bases from V and 5 bases from J; junction bases left unmatched: 6. The CDR3 loop spans 15 amino acids. CDR3: CASSGDRGMMETQYF. The CDR3 region has the DNA TGTGCCAGCAGCGGGGACAGGGGGATGATGGAGACCCAGTACTTC.

This rearrangement joins TRBV29-1 to TRBJ2-3, with D possibly TRBD1 on 6 matching bases. The CDR3 loop spans 15 amino acids. Deletions cut 6 bases from V and 1 base from J, with 17 bases between. CDR1 SQVTM and CDR2 ANQGSEA come from the germline V gene. In DNA form, the CDR3 reads TGCAGCGTCCAGAAGGGGGTTTGGGGCACAGATACGCAGTATTTT. Translating it yields CSVQKGVWGTDTQYF.

The chain combines TRBV15 with TRBJ2-3, with a tentative D call TRBD2 (6 bases). CDR3 length: 15 residues. The ends were cut back, 4 bases at V and 4 bases at J, with 15 bases in the middle. Germline-derived CDR1 and CDR2 are LNHNV and YYDKDF (reference sequence). The CDR3 sequence: CATSIAGQGADTQYF. In nucleotides, the CDR3 is TGTGCCACCAGCATCGCGGGGCAGGGCGCAGATACGCAGTATTTT.

This chain connects TRBV4-3 to TRBJ2-1; D might be TRBD2 (6 bases). Between the trimmed V and J ends, which lost 0 bases and 7 bases, there was a span of 10 bases. Germline CDR1 reads LGHNA; CDR2 reads YSLEER. There are 14 residues in the CDR3. This CDR3 reads CASSQELAVNEQFF. The CDR3, as DNA: TGCGCCAGCAGCCAAGAACTAGCAGTAAATGAGCAGTTCTTC.

V and J are TRBV7-9 and TRBJ2-1; the D gene is possibly TRBD2 (5 bases). Germline V gene data show CDR1 as SEHNR and CDR2 as FQNEAQ (reference sequence). CDR3 length: 16 residues. V dropped 5 bases and J dropped 3 bases, with 17 bases sitting between them. The CDR3 sequence: CASSHRALAVYNEQFF. CDR3 DNA: TGTGCCAGCAGCCACCGAGCCCTAGCCGTCTACAATGAGCAGTTCTTC.

The chain joins TRBV29-1 to TRBJ2-7, with D perhaps being TRBD1 or TRBD2 (5 bases each). The germline V and J ends were trimmed by 6 bases and 2 bases, with 14 bases remaining between them. The germline V gene encodes CDR1 SQVTM and CDR2 ANQGSEA. This CDR3 has 13 residues. The CDR3 nucleotides are TGCAGCGTCCCGGCTGGGGGAACCTACGAGCAGTACTTC. This encodes CSVPAGGTYEQYF.

The V gene is TRBV18, the J gene TRBJ2-2, with unresolved D. The V gene lost 0 bases and the J gene lost 9 bases, with 8 bases spanning the gap. This CDR3 is built from 13 residues. CDR1 and CDR2 from the germline V gene are KGHSH and LQKENI. CDR3 sequence (DNA): TGTGCCAGCTCACCACCTGACCGGTGGGAGCTGTTTTTT. Translated: CASSPPDRWELFF.

Of note for this clone: One end of the junction fails to match germline, which may point to a read error. The J gene is TRBJ1-3, the V gene TRBV27; D gene ambiguous. The CDR3 length is 15 residues. The germline V gene encodes CDR1 MNHEY and CDR2 SMNVEV (reference sequence). The CDR3 DNA reads TGTGCCAGCAGCTTATCTCCATTCCCTGGAAACACCATATATTTT. This sequence encodes CASSLSPFPGNTIYF.

The rearrangement joins TRBV7-2 to TRBJ2-2; no clear D gene. Per germline, CDR1 SGHTA and CDR2 FQGNSA. The CDR3 covers 16 residues. Trimming took 3 bases from V and 1 from J, leaving 12 bases between them. CDR3 coding DNA: TGTGCCAGCAGCTTCTCGCGTGAGATGAACACCGGGGAGCTGTTTTTT. Protein sequence: CASSFSREMNTGELFF.

The J gene is TRBJ1-4, the V gene TRBV2; D is uncertain. V gave up 4 bases and J gave up 8 bases, with 14 bases separating them. Per the germline V gene, CDR1 is SNHLY and CDR2 is FYNNEI. The CDR3 loop spans 14 amino acids. The CDR3 reads CASSVVPSGEKLFF. The CDR3 nucleotides read TGTGCCAGCAGTGTCGTACCGTCGGGGGAAAAACTGTTTTTT.

The chain couples TRBV7-2 to TRBJ2-3; 13 positions agree with TRBD2. V shed 2 bases, J shed 0 bases, and the junction held 5 bases outside the gene matches. The V gene's germline CDR1 is SGHTA and CDR2 FQGNSA. The CDR3 consists of 18 residues. The CDR3 sequence: CASSLSGTSGTSTDTQYF. The CDR3, as DNA: TGTGCCAGCAGCTTATCGGGGACTAGCGGGACTAGCACAGATACGCAGTATTTT. The full variable domain, its missing parts supplied by reference TRBV7-2 and TRBJ2-3, is GAGVSQSPSNKVTEKGKDVELRCDPISGHTALYWYRQSLGQGLEFLIYFQGNSAPDKSGLPSDRFSAERTGGSVSTLTIQRTQQEDSAVYLCASSLSGTSGTSTDTQYFGPGTRLTVL.

Worth noting for this clone: Other DNA sequences from this sample encode an identical CDR3 as well. The genes are TRBV5-1 and TRBJ2-1; 13 positions agree with TRBD2. Unmatched junction bases numbered 2, after V lost 4 bases and J lost 4 bases. Germline V gene lookup returns CDR1 SGHRS and CDR2 YFSETQ. The CDR3 runs 15 residues. In DNA form, the CDR3 reads TGCGCCAGCAGCCAGGGACTAGCGGGATACAATGAGCAGTTCTTC. It encodes CASSQGLAGYNEQFF.

The rearrangement joins TRBV27 to TRBJ2-1; D remains unclear. The V end lost 5 bases, the J end lost 6 bases, and 8 bases lay between the germline ends. The CDR3 contains 12 residues. Germline CDR1 and CDR2: MNHEY and SMNVEV (reference sequence). The chain's CDR3 is CASSTPVNEQFF. The CDR3, as DNA: TGTGCCAGCAGTACCCCGGTCAATGAGCAGTTCTTC.

The chain employs TRBV19 and TRBJ2-1, with TRBD1 matching over 7 bases. V trimming: 4 bases; J trimming: 8 bases; junction bases outside the gene matches: 5. Germline CDR1 and CDR2: LNHDA and SQIVND (reference sequence). The CDR3 runs 13 residues. In DNA form, the CDR3 reads TGTGCCAGTAGTACGACAGGGTTCGATGAGCAGTTCTTC. Its translation: CASSTTGFDEQFF. The entire variable domain, with the rest obtained from reference TRBV19 and TRBJ2-1, is as follows: DGGITQSPKYLFRKEGQNVTLSCEQNLNHDAMYWYRQDPGQGLRLIYYSQIVNDFQKGDIAEGYSVSREKKESFPLTVTSAQKNPTAFYLCASSTTGFDEQFFGPGTRLTVL.

The chain carries TRBV14 and TRBJ2-7, with D uncertain. This CDR3 comprises 14 residues. The germline V gene has CDR1 SGHDN and CDR2 FVKESK. V lost 3 bases, J lost 3 bases, and 12 bases lay in between. CDR3 DNA: TGTGCCAGCAGCCAGTTCTCCCCTTTCTACGAGCAGTACTTC. Encoded protein: CASSQFSPFYEQYF.

The chain combines TRBV6-6 with TRBJ2-1; no clear D gene. CDR1 and CDR2 from the germline V gene are MNHNY and SVGAGI (reference sequence). Trimming left V 0 bases short and J 6 bases short, with 15 bases between. This CDR3 region has 16 residues. CDR3 region: CASSYSLARSSNEQFF. The CDR3 nucleotides are TGTGCCAGCAGTTACTCGCTCGCCCGGAGCTCCAATGAGCAGTTCTTC.

The J gene is TRBJ1-2, the V gene TRBV7-8, with D unresolved. Trimming took off 1 base at V and 5 bases at J, with 14 bases between the two ends. Germline loops: CDR1 SGHVS, CDR2 FQNEAQ. The CDR3 length is 15 residues. CDR3 residues: CASSLEGSGSYGYTF. The CDR3 coding sequence is TGTGCCAGCAGCTTAGAAGGGTCGGGTTCTTATGGCTACACCTTC.

This clone was detected only a few times. This rearrangement joins TRBV28 to TRBJ2-5; 7 bases map to TRBD1. CDR1 is MDHEN, CDR2 SYDVKM, per germline. This CDR3 has 15 amino acids. After removal of 5 bases from V and 5 bases from J, the junction contained 11 bases not matched to a gene. CDR3: CASSPGQFHRETQYF. Written as DNA, the CDR3 is TGTGCCAGCAGTCCGGGACAGTTCCACCGGGAGACCCAGTACTTC.

The V call is TRBV6-6, the J call TRBJ2-1; a weak D match, TRBD2 (6 bases). The germline V and J ends were trimmed by 6 bases and 7 bases, with 22 bases remaining between them. The CDR3 is made up of 16 amino acids. Germline CDR1 is MNHNY and CDR2 is SVGAGI (reference sequence). The DNA of the CDR3 is TGTGCCAGCAGGGGGGTACTAGCTCTACCAAATAATGAGCAGTTCTTC. This encodes CASRGVLALPNNEQFF.

V is TRBV7-9 and J is TRBJ2-1, with D hard to call. The length of the CDR3 is 11 residues. V lost 3 bases, J lost 10 bases, and 7 bases lay in between. Germline-derived CDR1 and CDR2 are SEHNR and FQNEAQ (reference sequence). DNA of the CDR3: TGTGCCAGCAGCTTTGCGGAGGAGCAGTTCTTC. Its protein product is CASSFAEEQFF.

The chain recombines TRBV11-2 with TRBJ2-1; D gene ambiguous. The CDR3 spans 15 residues. V dropped 1 base and J dropped 4 bases, with 11 bases sitting between them. Germline CDR1 and CDR2: SGHAT and FQNNGV. CDR3 in DNA: TGTGCCAGCAGCTTAGGTTCCCGGCTATACAATGAGCAGTTCTTC. Translation gives CASSLGSRLYNEQFF.

The chain uses TRBV2 and TRBJ2-7; tentative D call: TRBD2 (5 bases). Trimming cost V 3 bases and J 0 bases, with 12 bases left between them. The CDR3 sequence is 15 residues long. Germline-derived CDR1 and CDR2 are SNHLY and FYNNEI. This chain's CDR3 is CASSDPREGSYEQYF. The CDR3 DNA sequence: TGTGCCAGCAGTGACCCGAGGGAAGGCTCCTACGAGCAGTACTTC.

Comments on this clone: The sample contains more than one DNA sequence encoding this CDR3. This chain connects TRBV6-1 to TRBJ2-7; D tentatively reads TRBD1 or TRBD2 (5 bases each). The V end lost 3 bases, the J end lost 3 bases, and 9 bases lay between the germline ends. Germline assignment: CDR1 MNHNS and CDR2 SASEGT. The CDR3 is 13 amino acids. The CDR3 is CASSEGRSYEQYF. The CDR3 bases are TGTGCCAGCAGTGAGGGACGGAGCTACGAGCAGTACTTC.